This T cell receptor beta chain was profiled in a study of T cells in Graves' hyperthyroidism and ophthalmopathy. Overall study: Peripheral blood draws took place at initial diagnosis, ahead of any treatment. Study outcomes and limitations: Ophthalmopathy was distinguished from stable hyperthyroidism by 13 V-J signatures. The blood repertoire included most of the expanded thyroid clonotypes above 0.001.

For the diagnoses, clinical symptoms, serum thyroxine and TRAb, thyroid ultrasound and orbital computed tomography were used. RNA transcripts served as the template for amplifying TCR beta CDR3 regions. HTBI primers were used for first-round RT-PCR of the TCR CDR3. TCRdb analysed the multiplex PCR reads with MiXCR anew, one entry per CDR3 protein. Of roughly 740,000 distinct CDR3 sequences in the sample, around 15% were seen once. This clonotype appeared many times. Its antigen is not known. Sequenced material: blood. The sequence was collected from a man younger than 30 with Graves' hyperthyroidism.

The CDR3 region is CAWSVPGSPDEQFF. Written as DNA, the CDR3 is TGTGCCTGGAGTGTTCCGGGCTCCCCGGATGAGCAGTTCTTC. This rearrangement joins TRBV30 to TRBJ2-1; D unclear. V was pared by 0 bases and J by 8 bases, with 14 bases between. The CDR3 consists of 14 residues. The germline CDR1 and CDR2 sequences are GTSNPN and SVGIG (reference sequence).